This T cell receptor (beta chain) was sequenced in a study of blood T cell repertoires in COVID-19. About the study: Material from acute and convalescent COVID-19 was sourced from the United States, Italy and Spain.

With V trimmed by 4 bases and J by 3 bases, 3 bases remained unmatched. CDR3 size: 13 residues. CDR1 is SGHRS and CDR2 is YFSETQ in the germline V gene. In the original workflow: Reference gene primer amplification gave estimated nucleated cell counts. This table comes from immunoSEQ multiplex PCR, and its TCRdb copy is limited to in-frame clones, with some not included. That table is the source of V, J and clone size, and D and trimming were worked out from the DNA. The repertoire consists of under 200,000 clones, with 60% to 85% occurring once and the leading ten covering roughly 8%. The rearrangement joins TRBV5-1 to TRBJ2-5, with 7 positions matching TRBD1. The sample comprised peripheral blood. The sequence was collected from a man aged 55-75 years with acute or convalescent COVID-19. This CDR3 reads CASSATGEETQYF. CDR3 bases: TGCGCCAGCAGCGCAACAGGGGAAGAGACCCAGTACTTC.